The rows below give T cell receptor beta chains drawn from one sample of a study of long-term antiretroviral therapy in people with HIV. TCRdb's copy holds only in-frame clones and misses some; the assay was immunoSEQ multiplex PCR. The data contain tens of thousands of clones, nearly 95% of them singletons. The sample in question was unsorted PBMCs, obtained roughly 6.3 years after starting antiretroviral therapy. The receptors were gathered from a woman aged 40 to 50 with HIV. Both conserved end residues are part of each CDR3. A D gene is named only where the DNA matches it firmly. The listing skips clone size in some rows; elsewhere it reads once, few, many or a size class.

size	V	J	D	CDR3	DNA
once	TRBV27	TRBJ1-4	.	CASSSLDRINEKLFF	TGTGCCAGCAGTTCCCTAGATAGGATTAATGAAAAACTGTTTTTT
.	TRBV6-5	TRBJ1-1	.	CASRVEGSWSTEAFF	TGTGCCAGCAGGGTAGAGGGCAGCTGGAGCACTGAAGCTTTCTTT
.	TRBV4-3	TRBJ1-1	.	CASSQDFENTEAFF	TGCGCCAGCAGCCAAGATTTCGAGAACACTGAAGCTTTCTTT
.	TRBV5-6	TRBJ2-2	.	CASRGLETNTGELFF	TGTGCCAGCAGGGGACTGGAGACAAACACCGGGGAGCTGTTTTTT
.	TRBV29-1	TRBJ2-4	.	CSAEDRDKNIQYF	TGCAGCGCCGAAGACAGAGACAAAAACATTCAGTACTTC
once	TRBV2	TRBJ1-4	.	CASAGRTGRNEKLFF	TGTGCCAGTGCGGGACGCACGGGCCGTAATGAAAAACTGTTTTTT
.	TRBV28	TRBJ2-6	.	CASNNRGVGANVLTF	TGTGCCAGCAACAATAGGGGGGTCGGGGCCAACGTCCTGACTTTC
once	TRBV19	TRBJ2-3	TRBD1	CASSTLQGARTDTQYF	TGTGCCAGTAGTACTCTTCAGGGGGCACGGACAGATACGCAGTATTTT
.	TRBV7-6	TRBJ2-6	TRBD2	CASSLESSGAAAGANVLTF	TGTGCCAGCAGCTTAGAGTCTAGCGGGGCCGCAGCGGGGGCCAACGTCCTGACTTTC
.	TRBV18	TRBJ2-2	.	CASSPRGGPSNTGELFF	TGTGCCAGCTCACCACGTGGGGGACCCTCGAACACCGGGGAGCTGTTTTTT
.	TRBV19	TRBJ1-1	TRBD1	CASRQGVTEAFF	TGTGCCAGTAGGCAGGGGGTGACTGAAGCTTTCTTT
few	TRBV7-2	TRBJ2-7	TRBD2	CASSLAGTSGYSYEQYF	TGTGCCAGCAGCCTCGCGGGGACTAGCGGGTACTCCTACGAGCAGTACTTC
once	TRBV10-3	TRBJ2-2	.	CAIGGTGELFF	TGTGCCATCGGGGGGACCGGGGAGCTGTTTTTT
.	TRBV6-6	TRBJ2-3	.	CASRPQGNGDTQYF	TGTGCCAGCCGACCTCAGGGGAATGGAGATACGCAGTATTTT
.	TRBV19	TRBJ1-1	.	CASSIEQRTEAFF	TGTGCCAGTAGTATAGAACAGAGGACTGAAGCTTTCTTT
.	TRBV13	TRBJ1-1	.	CASSLGGPGWGTEAFF	TGTGCCAGCAGCTTAGGAGGTCCAGGGTGGGGCACTGAAGCTTTCTTT
.	TRBV6-6	TRBJ1-2	.	CASSYSRRGANYGYTF	TGTGCCAGCAGTTACTCCCGTAGGGGAGCTAACTATGGCTACACCTTC
once	TRBV7-9	TRBJ1-4	TRBD1	CASSLGWTGAATNEKLFF	TGTGCCAGCAGCTTAGGTTGGACAGGCGCCGCAACTAATGAAAAACTGTTTTTT
.	TRBV5-1	TRBJ2-5	TRBD1	CASSLGQGDQETQYF	TGCGCCAGCAGCTTGGGACAGGGGGACCAAGAGACCCAGTACTTC
.	TRBV5-1	TRBJ2-5	TRBD1	CASSLEGQGRYETQYF	TGCGCCAGCAGCTTGGAGGGACAGGGGCGGTATGAGACCCAGTACTTC
once	TRBV7-6	TRBJ1-2	TRBD1	CASSPHQGQDYGYTF	TGTGCCAGCAGCCCTCACCAGGGACAGGACTATGGCTACACCTTC
.	TRBV4-1	TRBJ2-3	TRBD2	CASSQGNSGGSLSTDTQYF	TGCGCCAGCAGCCAAGGAAATAGCGGGGGCTCGCTTAGCACAGATACGCAGTATTTT
.	TRBV5-1	TRBJ2-7	TRBD1	CASSQGQGSYEQYF	TGCGCCAGCAGCCAGGGACAGGGCTCCTACGAGCAGTACTTC
.	TRBV19	TRBJ1-2	.	CASSIGQTYGYTF	TGTGCCAGTAGTATAGGACAGACATATGGCTACACCTTC
.	TRBV9	TRBJ2-1	TRBD1	CASSVNTGQGMQFF	TGTGCCAGCAGCGTAAATACAGGACAGGGGATGCAGTTCTTC
once	TRBV6-1	TRBJ1-3	.	CASSVGSSSGNTIYF	TGTGCCAGCAGTGTGGGCTCCAGCTCTGGAAACACCATATATTTT
.	TRBV19	TRBJ2-5	.	CASSDHGTQRKTQYF	TGTGCCAGTAGTGATCATGGGACACAGCGCAAGACCCAGTACTTC
.	TRBV30	TRBJ1-1	.	CAWSVNGVGTEAFF	TGTGCCTGGAGTGTAAATGGGGTAGGCACTGAAGCTTTCTTT
.	TRBV7-7	TRBJ2-5	TRBD2	CASSRSPGGQETQYF	TGTGCCAGCAGCCGAAGCCCGGGGGGCCAAGAGACCCAGTACTTC
.	TRBV11-3	TRBJ2-4	.	CASSSRSRGTEAKNIQYF	TGTGCCAGCAGTTCAAGATCGCGAGGGACTGAGGCGAAAAACATTCAGTACTTC
.	TRBV27	TRBJ2-3	TRBD2	CASSIGAGGTDTQYF	TGTGCCAGCAGTATAGGCGCGGGGGGTACAGATACGCAGTATTTT
.	TRBV5-1	TRBJ2-7	TRBD1	CASSGQGYEQYF	TGCGCCAGCTCGGGACAGGGCTACGAGCAGTACTTC
.	TRBV10-1	TRBJ2-4	.	CASSGDLSLNIQYF	TGCGCCAGCAGTGGGGATCTATCCCTTAACATTCAGTACTTC
.	TRBV5-6	TRBJ1-2	.	CASSLANGAGGYTF	TGTGCCAGCAGCTTGGCCAACGGGGCAGGAGGCTACACCTTC
.	TRBV7-2	TRBJ1-2	TRBD1	CASSLVGTVGGYGYTF	TGTGCCAGCAGCTTAGTGGGGACAGTCGGAGGGTATGGCTACACCTTC
.	TRBV5-4	TRBJ2-3	.	CASSKPTDTQYF	TGTGCCAGCAGCAAACCGACAGATACGCAGTATTTT
.	TRBV4-3	TRBJ2-3	TRBD2	CASSQGTSEGSQYF	TGCGCCAGCAGCCAGGGGACTAGTGAGGGTTCGCAGTATTTT
.	TRBV6-5	TRBJ2-1	TRBD1	CASSPHDRGDNEQFF	TGTGCCAGCAGTCCCCACGACAGGGGTGACAATGAGCAGTTCTTC
.	TRBV6-5	TRBJ1-3	.	CASRAPGGNTIYF	TGTGCCAGCAGAGCCCCTGGCGGAAACACCATATATTTT
.	TRBV6-1	TRBJ2-6	.	CASSTYSSGANVLTF	TGTGCCAGCAGTACCTACAGCTCTGGGGCCAACGTCCTGACTTTC
.	TRBV2	TRBJ1-6	.	CASRGPYNSPLHF	TGTGCCAGCCGGGGACCTTATAATTCACCCCTCCACTTT
once	TRBV7-9	TRBJ2-7	.	CASSLSWGYEQYF	TGTGCCAGCAGCTTAAGTTGGGGTTACGAGCAGTACTTC
.	TRBV6-6	TRBJ1-2	TRBD1	CASSTNRDRGNGYTF	TGTGCCAGCAGTACAAACCGGGACAGGGGCAATGGCTACACCTTC
.	TRBV5-1	TRBJ1-1	TRBD1	CASSLVQGAGTEAFF	TGCGCCAGCAGCTTGGTTCAGGGGGCGGGCACTGAAGCTTTCTTT
.	TRBV7-8	TRBJ1-1	.	CASSLDRSTEAFF	TGTGCCAGCAGCTTAGACCGATCCACTGAAGCTTTCTTT
.	TRBV5-8	TRBJ2-4	.	CASNGLAKNIQYF	TGTGCCAGCAACGGATTAGCCAAAAACATTCAGTACTTC